This TCR beta chain was retrieved from a study of T-cell memory formation after mild COVID-19. The wider study: TCR clusters were largely donor specific.

Using constant-segment primers, 5'RACE produced TCR alpha and TCR beta cDNA libraries carrying sample barcodes and UMIs. A single record per CDR3 protein comes from TCRdb applying MiXCR to the 5' RACE reads. Found here are fewer than 250,000 distinct CDR3 sequences, 15% of them singletons; the top ten hold less than 2.5%. The V end lost 6 bases, the J end lost 6 bases, and 18 bases lay between the germline ends. Germline V CDR1 and CDR2: MGHRA, YSYEKL. The CDR3 extends over 15 amino acids. The chain couples TRBV4-1 to TRBJ2-4; maybe TRBD2 (7 bases). This sequence originates from an adult woman who had mild COVID-19 (a few samples of this study predate the infection). Cell type and time point are not known. The sequenced sample was PBMCs or a T cell subset sorted from them (not recorded which). The CDR3 DNA follows: TGCGCCAGCAGGGAAGGGAGGGGGGGCGGAAACATTCAGTACTTC. It is translated as CASREGRGGGNIQYF.